This TCR beta chain was recovered during a study of CD8 T cells in Susac syndrome. There are 14 residues in the CDR3. The germline V gene encodes CDR1 MNHEY and CDR2 SMNVEV (reference sequence). The V gene lost 9 bases and the J gene lost 0 bases, with 11 bases spanning the gap. Reverse transcription of about 0.5 to 1 ug RNA used random hexamers. Coverage of TCR beta CDR3 amplification by immunoSEQ multiplex PCR extended to 54 Vbeta and 13 Jbeta. Using its own MiXCR run on the immunoSEQ multiplex PCR reads, TCRdb lists one record per CDR3 protein. Of around 160,000 distinct CDR3 sequences in the sample, roughly 94% were seen once. Sequencing of TCR beta was carried out in blood CD8+ and CD4+ T cells.

This chain links TRBV27 with TRBJ1-4, with a possible D match to TRBD1 (6 bases). The material sequenced was CD4+ T cells from PBMCs. This sequence originates from a human donor with multiple sclerosis. The CDR3 loop reads CASMGAATNEKLFF. CDR3 DNA sequence: TGTGCCAGTATGGGGGCCGCAACTAATGAAAAACTGTTTTTT. Complete variable domain (other parts from reference TRBV27 and TRBJ1-4): EAQVTQNPRYLITVTGKKLTVTCSQNMNHEYMSWYRQDPGLGLRQIYYSMNVEVTDKGDVPEGYKVSRKEKRNFPLILESPSPNQTSLYFCASMGAATNEKLFFGSGTQLSVL.